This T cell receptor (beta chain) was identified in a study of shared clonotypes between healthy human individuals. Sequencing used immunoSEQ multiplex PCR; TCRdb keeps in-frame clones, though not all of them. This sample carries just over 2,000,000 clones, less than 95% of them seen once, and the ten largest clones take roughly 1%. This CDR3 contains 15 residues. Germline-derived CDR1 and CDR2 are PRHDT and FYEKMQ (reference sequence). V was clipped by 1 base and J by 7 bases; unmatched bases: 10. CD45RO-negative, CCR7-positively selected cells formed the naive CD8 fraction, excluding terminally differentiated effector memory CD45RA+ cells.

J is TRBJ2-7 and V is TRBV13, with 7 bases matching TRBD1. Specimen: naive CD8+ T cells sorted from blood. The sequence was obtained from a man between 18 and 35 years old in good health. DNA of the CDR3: TGTGCCAGCAGCTTAGCGGACAGGAGTCCTAGTGAGCAGTACTTC. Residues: CASSLADRSPSEQYF.